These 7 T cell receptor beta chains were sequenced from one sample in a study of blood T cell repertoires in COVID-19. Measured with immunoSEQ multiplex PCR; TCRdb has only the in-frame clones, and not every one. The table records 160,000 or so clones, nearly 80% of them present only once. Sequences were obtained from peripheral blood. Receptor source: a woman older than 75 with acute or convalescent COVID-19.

The CDR3 nucleotides are TGCGCCAGCAGCCCCCAGGTGAGGGGGCAGGGTGAAAAACTGTTTTTT. Its protein product is CASSPQVRGQGEKLFF. The genes are TRBV5-1 and TRBJ1-4, with TRBD1 matching 7 bases. CDR1 is SGHRS, CDR2 YFSETQ, per germline. This CDR3 has 16 residues. With V trimmed by 4 bases and J by 7 bases, 13 bases remained unmatched.

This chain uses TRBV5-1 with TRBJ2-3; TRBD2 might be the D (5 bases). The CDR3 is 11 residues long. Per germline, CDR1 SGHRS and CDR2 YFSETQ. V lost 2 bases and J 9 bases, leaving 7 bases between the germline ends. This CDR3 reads CASSLTGTQYF. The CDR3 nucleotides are TGCGCCAGCAGCTTAACGGGAACGCAGTATTTT.

The CDR3 bases are TGCGCCAGCAGTCCACAGGGGGCTGGTAGCAATCAGCCCCAGCATTTT. This gives the protein CASSPQGAGSNQPQHF. V and J are TRBV4-1 and TRBJ1-5; 9 nucleotides align to TRBD1. V lost 6 bases, J lost 0 bases, and 6 bases stayed unmatched. The CDR3 totals 16 residues. Germline CDR1 and CDR2: MGHRA and YSYEKL.

The CDR3 reads CASSFRANSPLHF. CDR3 sequence (DNA): TGTGCCAGCAGCTTCAGAGCGAATTCACCCCTCCACTTT. The chain is built from TRBV5-8 and TRBJ1-6; D gene unclear. V was cut by 2 bases and J by 7 bases, with 7 bases left in between. In germline, CDR1 is SGHTS, CDR2 YDEGEE. This CDR3 has 13 amino acids. Looking up the rest from reference TRBV5-8 and TRBJ1-6 gives the full variable domain: EAGVTQSPTHLIKTRGQQATLRCSPISGHTSVYWYQQALGLGLQFLLWYDEGEERNRGNFPPRFSGRQFPNYSSELNVNALELEDSALYLCASSFRANSPLHFGNGTRLTVT.

This CDR3 reads CASSMTAPNTEAFF. Here the CDR3 DNA reads TGTGCCAGCAGCATGACAGCCCCGAACACTGAAGCTTTCTTT. This chain uses TRBV3-1 (or the pseudogene TRBV3-2) with TRBJ1-1, with D perhaps TRBD1 (5 bases). V dropped 5 bases and J dropped 1 base, with 11 bases sitting between them. From germline, CDR1 is LGHDT and CDR2 YNNKEL (reference sequence). CDR3 length: 14 amino acids.

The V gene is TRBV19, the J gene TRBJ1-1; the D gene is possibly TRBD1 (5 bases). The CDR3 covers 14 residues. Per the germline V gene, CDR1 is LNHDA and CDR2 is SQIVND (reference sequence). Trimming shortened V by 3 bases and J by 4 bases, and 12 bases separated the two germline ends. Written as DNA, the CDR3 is TGTGCCAGTAGTATGTCTGGGGGGACCACTGAAGCTTTCTTT. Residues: CASSMSGGTTEAFF.

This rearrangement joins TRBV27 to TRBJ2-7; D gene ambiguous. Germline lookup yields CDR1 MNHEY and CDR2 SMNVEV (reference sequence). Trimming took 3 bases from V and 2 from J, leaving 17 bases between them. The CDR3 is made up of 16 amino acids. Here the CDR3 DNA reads TGTGCCAGCAGTTTTCGATCCTCGACTCGAGCCTACGAGCAGTACTTC. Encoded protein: CASSFRSSTRAYEQYF.